These 19 T cell receptor beta chains originate from one sample sequenced in a study of spatial heterogeneity in lung cancer. Study-level findings and limits: The study found that expanded intratumoral alpha and beta TCR counts tracked tumor mutation counts.

No antigen has been identified for these receptors. TCRdb re-called the 5' RACE reads with MiXCR, one entry per CDR3 protein. This sample has about 6,000 distinct CDR3 sequences, with 12% to 15% found just once. Time point: sample taken at primary tumor resection. The sample consisted of lung tumor tissue, taken at surgery. The origin of the receptors is a male donor with early-stage non-small cell lung cancer.

This clonotype was counted at least ten times. This beta chain is an unintended read in a library built for alpha chains; its size means little. This chain connects TRBV20-1 to TRBJ1-3; D uncertain. The germline V and J ends were trimmed by 3 bases and 2 bases, with 8 bases remaining between them. The CDR3 sequence is 13 residues long. Germline-derived CDR1 and CDR2 are DFQATT and SNEGSKA (reference sequence). CDR3 nucleotide sequence: TGCAGTGCTAGGGGTGAAGCTGGAAACACCATATATTTT. Amino acid sequence: CSARGEAGNTIYF.

By frequency in the sample, this clonotype is medium-sized. The library was built for alpha chains, so this beta chain is an off-target read and its size means little. The chain employs TRBV10-2 and TRBJ2-3, with TRBD2 identical over 8 bases. The junction had 3 bases not matched to a gene; V was cut back by 2 bases and J by 2 bases. Looked up from germline, CDR1 is WSHSY and CDR2 is SAAADI. The CDR3 loop spans 15 amino acids. This chain's CDR3 is CASSETGGVTDTQYF. CDR3 sequence (DNA): TGCGCCAGCAGTGAGACGGGAGGGGTCACAGATACGCAGTATTTT.

In its sample, this clonotype ranks as medium-sized. Found in a library prepared for alpha chains, this beta chain is an off-target read, and its abundance has little meaning. The rearrangement links TRBV7-3 to TRBJ2-1, with TRBD2 matching over 7 bases. This CDR3 region has 15 residues. CDR1 and CDR2 (germline): SGHTA, FQGTGA. V trimming: 1 base; J trimming: 1 base; junction bases outside the gene matches: 1. The CDR3 DNA is TGTGCCAGCAGCTTAAGCGGGGGATCCTACAATGAGCAGTTCTTC. The encoded protein is CASSLSGGSYNEQFF.

This clonotype was observed many times. Since it is a stray read in a library aimed at alpha chains, this beta chain has a size that is not meaningful. This sequence joins TRBV5-6 and TRBJ2-2, with D hard to call. The CDR3 consists of 13 residues. Trimming removed 2 bases from V and 2 bases from J, with 4 bases in between. Germline V gene sequence: CDR1 SGHDT, CDR2 YYEEEE. CDR3 sequence: CASSLQNTGELFF. The CDR3 coding sequence is TGTGCCAGCAGCTTACAAAACACCGGGGAGCTGTTTTTT.

By proportion, this clonotype is medium-sized. The size of this beta chain means little, since it is a stray read in a library made for alpha chains. This sequence joins TRBV27 and TRBJ1-2, with 7 bases that match TRBD1. Germline V gene data show CDR1 as MNHEY and CDR2 as SMNVEV (reference sequence). The CDR3 length is 14 residues. V shed 2 bases, J shed 5 bases, and the junction held 5 bases outside the gene matches. In nucleotides, the CDR3 is TGTGCCAGCAGTTTACGGGACAGTTCGTATGGCTACACCTTC. Its translation is CASSLRDSSYGYTF.

In its sample, this clonotype ranks as medium-sized. In a library made to pick up alpha chains, this beta chain is a stray read with a size that means little. The rearrangement joins TRBV4-1 to TRBJ1-5, with D tentatively TRBD1 (5 bases). The CDR3 contains 16 residues. V was shortened by 0 bases and J by 3 bases, with 12 bases between the two germline ends. CDR1 is MGHRA and CDR2 is YSYEKL in the germline V gene. The CDR3 region has the DNA TGCGCCAGCAGCCAAGATGAAGGGGTCCCCAATCAGCCCCAGCATTTT. Translation gives CASSQDEGVPNQPQHF.

This clonotype is deemed medium-sized. This beta chain appears as a stray read in a library generated for alpha chains; its size is not informative. This sequence joins TRBV5-1 and TRBJ2-3; 7 bases line up with TRBD2. From germline, CDR1 is SGHRS and CDR2 YFSETQ. V lost 0 bases and J lost 0; bases outside the gene matches: 10. This CDR3 spans 18 amino acids. CDR3 DNA sequence: TGCGCCAGCAGCTTGGCCGGGGGGACCCTCTCTAGCACAGATACGCAGTATTTT. This translates into CASSLAGGTLSSTDTQYF.

By proportion, this clonotype is medium-sized. This beta chain was picked up by a library intended for alpha chains and is off target, so its count carries little meaning. The V call is TRBV12-3 or TRBV12-4, the J call TRBJ2-2; 7 bases fit TRBD1. Unmatched junction bases numbered 3, after V lost 3 bases and J lost 8 bases. The CDR3 has 13 residues. The CDR3 DNA reads as TGTGCCAGCAGTTTGAGGGGGCCTGGGGAGCTGTTTTTT. Amino acid sequence: CASSLRGPGELFF.

This clonotype was counted at least ten times. Within a library made for alpha chains, this beta chain is off target, and its count is uninformative. The CDR3 coding sequence is TGTGCCAGCAGCTTGTCGGGTAGTGGAGCCGCGGAGCTGTTTTTT. The encoded protein is CASSLSGSGAAELFF. The chain carries TRBV5-4 and TRBJ2-2; the D is unclear. Germline CDR1 is SGHNT and CDR2 is YYREEE (reference sequence). This CDR3 contains 15 residues. Trimming shortened V by 1 base and J by 10 bases, and 17 bases separated the two germline ends.

In its sample, this clonotype ranks as medium-sized. Because the library targeted alpha chains, this beta chain is an off-target read whose size means little. This chain connects TRBV18 to TRBJ1-3; D is unclear. The V end was cut by 4 bases, the J end by 4 bases, with 17 bases between. The CDR3 sequence is 16 residues long. Germline V lookup: CDR1 KGHSH, CDR2 LQKENI. The chain's CDR3 is CASSQRTGDAGNTIYF. DNA of the CDR3: TGTGCCAGCTCACAACGGACTGGGGATGCGGGAAACACCATATATTTT.

This clonotype was detected many times. The library was designed around alpha chains, so this beta chain is a stray read whose abundance carries little weight. This chain joins TRBV27 and TRBJ2-1; a weak D match, TRBD2 (6 bases). The CDR3 extends over 12 amino acids. Germline CDR1 and CDR2: MNHEY and SMNVEV (reference sequence). V shed 4 bases and J shed 7 bases, with 8 bases lying between them. CDR3 sequence (DNA): TGTGCCAGCAGTTGGAGGGAGAATGAGCAGTTCTTC. The encoded protein is CASSWRENEQFF.

By share, this clonotype counts as medium-sized (0.01 to 0.1%). This beta chain is a stray read from a library made for alpha chains; its abundance is not meaningful. The chain recombines TRBV29-1 with TRBJ2-1, with 8 bases fitting TRBD1. V was pared by 2 bases and J by 9 bases, with 6 bases of the junction left unmatched. Germline lookup yields CDR1 SQVTM and CDR2 ANQGSEA. The CDR3 extends over 13 amino acids. The DNA for the CDR3 is TGCAGCGTTGAAAGACAGGGGATGGGTGAGCAGTTCTTC. Amino acid sequence: CSVERQGMGEQFF.

This clonotype counts as medium-sized. This beta chain slipped into a library made for alpha chains as a stray read, so its size is not meaningful. This sequence joins TRBV7-6 and TRBJ1-1, with no clear D. Trimming cost V 1 base and J 1 base, with 4 bases left between them. The germline V gene has CDR1 SGHVS and CDR2 FNYEAQ. The CDR3 spans 13 residues. The CDR3 DNA reads TGTGCCAGCAGCTTAGTAGAGAACACTGAAGCTTTCTTT. Its protein is CASSLVENTEAFF.

This clonotype is labeled medium-sized. This beta chain is an unintended read in a library built for alpha chains; its size means little. J is TRBJ2-5 and V is TRBV5-1, with no clear D. V was clipped by 0 bases and J by 8 bases, with 17 bases between them. The V gene's germline CDR1 is SGHRS and CDR2 YFSETQ. This CDR3 comprises 15 residues. CDR3 coding DNA: TGCGCCAGCAGCTTGGGCCGAGCAGTCCAAGGAACCCAGTACTTC. Translating gives CASSLGRAVQGTQYF.

At least ten counts were recorded for this clonotype. Being off target in a library aimed at alpha chains, this beta chain has a size of little meaning. This chain connects TRBV29-1 to TRBJ2-1; 11 bases line up with TRBD2. The CDR3 is 14 residues long. V shed 5 bases, J shed 3 bases, and the junction held 3 bases outside the gene matches. CDR1 and CDR2 from the germline V gene are SQVTM and ANQGSEA. The CDR3 DNA follows: TGCAGCGTTCCGACTAGCGGGAACTACAATGAGCAGTTCTTC. Translation: CSVPTSGNYNEQFF.

This clonotype is medium-sized. The library was prepared for alpha chains; this beta chain is a stray read, so its frequency means little. This rearrangement joins TRBV29-1 to TRBJ2-1, with TRBD2 as a possible D gene (7 bases). Germline assignment: CDR1 SQVTM and CDR2 ANQGSEA. V was clipped by 5 bases and J by 9 bases, with 17 bases between them. There are 13 residues in the CDR3. The CDR3 DNA reads TGCAGCGTTTTTTTGGCGGGGGCAGGTGAGCAGTTCTTC. It specifies CSVFLAGAGEQFF.

For this clonotype: This beta chain is an off-target read within a library intended for alpha chains, so its frequency means little. This chain links TRBV28 with TRBJ1-2; unclear D gene. The CDR3 is 12 residues long. Germline V gene sequence: CDR1 MDHEN, CDR2 SYDVKM. The V end lost 2 bases, the J end lost 2 bases, and 3 bases lay between the germline ends. The CDR3 DNA is TGTGCCAGCAGTTTACTCAACTATGGCTACACCTTC. Translation: CASSLLNYGYTF.

By share of the sample, this clonotype is medium-sized (0.01 to 0.1%). This beta chain lies outside the target of a library built for alpha chains; its clone size means little. This rearrangement joins TRBV28 to TRBJ2-3, with D uncertain. The CDR3 spans 18 residues. Deletions cut 7 bases from V and 4 bases from J, with 27 bases between. Per the germline V gene, CDR1 is MDHEN and CDR2 is SYDVKM. The CDR3 DNA is TGTGCCAGCAACCCCGGGCCTTTCCGAAGGAAGTGGGCAGATACGCAGTATTTT. The encoded protein is CASNPGPFRRKWADTQYF. The full variable domain, in which reference TRBV28 and TRBJ2-3 provide the parts outside the CDR3, is DVKVTQSSRYLVKRTGEKVFLECVQDMDHENMFWYRQDPGLGLRLIYFSYDVKMKEKGDIPEGYSVSREKKERFSLILESASTNQTSMYLCASNPGPFRRKWADTQYFGPGTRLTVL.

A note on this clonotype: Since the library was made to target alpha chains, this beta chain is a stray read and its abundance is not meaningful. This rearrangement joins TRBV12-3 or TRBV12-4 to TRBJ2-5, with D tentatively TRBD1 or TRBD2 (5 bases each). The germline V and J ends were trimmed by 6 bases and 5 bases, with 13 bases remaining between them. This CDR3 is 13 amino acids long. The CDR3 DNA is TGTGCCAGCAGCTGGGAAGGGACGGAGACCCAGTACTTC. Translation gives CASSWEGTETQYF.